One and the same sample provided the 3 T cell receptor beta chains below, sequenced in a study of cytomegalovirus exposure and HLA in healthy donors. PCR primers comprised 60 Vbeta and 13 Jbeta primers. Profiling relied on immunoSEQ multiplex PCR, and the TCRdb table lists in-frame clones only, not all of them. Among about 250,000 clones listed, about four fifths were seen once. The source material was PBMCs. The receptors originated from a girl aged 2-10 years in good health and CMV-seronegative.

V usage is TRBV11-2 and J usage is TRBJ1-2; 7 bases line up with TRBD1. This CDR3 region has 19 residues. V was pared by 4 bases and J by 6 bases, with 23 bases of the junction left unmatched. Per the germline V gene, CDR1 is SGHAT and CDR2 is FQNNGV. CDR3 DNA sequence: TGTGCCAGCAGCTCCGGACGGAGGACAGGTATAATGGGAAACGATGGCTACACCTTC. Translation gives CASSSGRRTGIMGNDGYTF.

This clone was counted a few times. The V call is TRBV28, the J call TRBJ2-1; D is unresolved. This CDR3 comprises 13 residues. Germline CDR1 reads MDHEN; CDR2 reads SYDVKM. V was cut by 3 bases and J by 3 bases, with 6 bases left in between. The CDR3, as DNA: TGTGCCAGCAGTTTCCGTTACTACAATGAGCAGTTCTTC. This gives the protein CASSFRYYNEQFF. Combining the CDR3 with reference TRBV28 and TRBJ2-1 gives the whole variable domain DVKVTQSSRYLVKRTGEKVFLECVQDMDHENMFWYRQDPGLGLRLIYFSYDVKMKEKGDIPEGYSVSREKKERFSLILESASTNQTSMYLCASSFRYYNEQFFGPGTRLTVL.

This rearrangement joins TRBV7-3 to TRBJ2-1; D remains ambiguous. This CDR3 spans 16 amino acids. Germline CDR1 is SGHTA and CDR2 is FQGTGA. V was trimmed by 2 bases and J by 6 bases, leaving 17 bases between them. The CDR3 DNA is TGTGCCAGCAGCTTACTTCCACCCTTGGCCCGCAATGAGCAGTTCTTC. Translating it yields CASSLLPPLARNEQFF.